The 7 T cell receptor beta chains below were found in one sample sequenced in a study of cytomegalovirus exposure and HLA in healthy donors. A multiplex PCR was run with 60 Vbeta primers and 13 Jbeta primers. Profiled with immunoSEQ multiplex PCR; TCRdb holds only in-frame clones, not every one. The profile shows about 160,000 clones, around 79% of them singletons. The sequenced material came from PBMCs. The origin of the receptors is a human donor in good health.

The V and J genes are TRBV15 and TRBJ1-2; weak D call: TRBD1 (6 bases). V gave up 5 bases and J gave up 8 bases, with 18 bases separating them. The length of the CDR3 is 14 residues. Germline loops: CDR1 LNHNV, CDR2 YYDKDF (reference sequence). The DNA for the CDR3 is TGTGCCACCAGCGTCGTTTTGGGGGCTGGAGGCTACACCTTC. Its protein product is CATSVVLGAGGYTF.

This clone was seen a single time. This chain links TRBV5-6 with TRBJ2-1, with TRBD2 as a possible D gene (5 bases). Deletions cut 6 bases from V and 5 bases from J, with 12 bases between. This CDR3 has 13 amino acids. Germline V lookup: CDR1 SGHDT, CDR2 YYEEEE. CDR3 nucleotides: TGTGCCAGCACCGCGGCGGGTCACAATGAGCAGTTCTTC. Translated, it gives CASTAAGHNEQFF.

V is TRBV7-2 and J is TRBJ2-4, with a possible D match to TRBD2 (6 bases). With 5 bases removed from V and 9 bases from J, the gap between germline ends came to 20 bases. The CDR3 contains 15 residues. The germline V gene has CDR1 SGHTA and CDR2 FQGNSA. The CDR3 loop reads CASSPPGLSKGIQYF. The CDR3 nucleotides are TGTGCCAGCAGCCCGCCGGGACTTTCCAAGGGCATTCAGTACTTC.

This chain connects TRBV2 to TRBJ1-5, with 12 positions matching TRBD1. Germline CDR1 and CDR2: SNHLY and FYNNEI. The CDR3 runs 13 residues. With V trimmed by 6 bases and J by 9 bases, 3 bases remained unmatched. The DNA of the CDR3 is TGTGCCAGCAGGGGGACAGGGGGCGCGCCCCAGCATTTT. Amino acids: CASRGTGGAPQHF.

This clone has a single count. This CDR3 reads CASSHRGRGAEAFF. The CDR3 coding sequence is TGCGCCAGCAGCCACAGGGGGCGAGGGGCTGAAGCTTTCTTT. The chain recombines TRBV5-1 with TRBJ1-1; 9 bases map to TRBD1. CDR1 SGHRS and CDR2 YFSETQ come from the germline V gene. V lost 4 bases and J lost 6; bases outside the gene matches: 7. This CDR3 comprises 14 residues.

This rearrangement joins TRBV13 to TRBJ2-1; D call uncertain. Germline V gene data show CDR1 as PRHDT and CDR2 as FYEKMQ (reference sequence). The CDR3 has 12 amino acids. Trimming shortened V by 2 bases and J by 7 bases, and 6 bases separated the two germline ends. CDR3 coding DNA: TGTGCCAGCAGCTTACTCTCTAATGAGCAGTTCTTC. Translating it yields CASSLLSNEQFF.

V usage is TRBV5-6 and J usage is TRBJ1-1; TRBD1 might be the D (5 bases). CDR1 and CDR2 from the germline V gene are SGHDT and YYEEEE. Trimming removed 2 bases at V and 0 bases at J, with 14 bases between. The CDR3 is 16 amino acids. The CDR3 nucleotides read TGTGCCAGCAGCTTCGGGATGGGGGGATTGAACACTGAAGCTTTCTTT. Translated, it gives CASSFGMGGLNTEAFF.